This passage covers 11 T cell receptor beta chains from one sample sequenced in a study of T cell responses to AZD1222 COVID-19 vaccine (dated by TCRdb to about 2021). Preparation of the library involved the immunoSEQ multiplex PCR assay. TCRdb retrieved this table from immuneACCESS and kept in-frame rearrangements only. Not all clones are present; in checked studies, unresolved V genes account for under half, and no reason is known for the remainder. The sample table holds tens of thousands of clones, of which about nine tenths were seen once. The top ten clonotypes cover 15% to 20% of the sample. The meaning of the sample's time point label: about 28 days (+/-7) after the second vaccine dose. The material sequenced was peripheral blood, taken 28 days after the second AZD1222 dose. The receptors originated from an adult who received the AZD1222 COVID-19 vaccine.

V usage is TRBV6-2 or TRBV6-3 and J usage is TRBJ1-1; D is perhaps TRBD1 (5 bases). The CDR3 is made up of 14 amino acids. Trimming cost V 4 bases and J 4 bases, with 13 bases left between them. CDR1 and CDR2 from the germline V gene are MNHEY and SVGEGT. The CDR3 region is CASSWGGRGTEAFF. CDR3 DNA sequence: TGTGCCAGCAGTTGGGGAGGAAGGGGCACTGAAGCTTTCTTT.

This clone was detected once. The CDR3 DNA sequence: TGTGCCATCAGTGGGGGTTCCAACGAGCAGTACTTC. Translating it yields CAISGGSNEQYF. The V gene is TRBV10-3, the J gene TRBJ2-7; D is uncertain. CDR3 length: 12 amino acids. V lost 4 bases and J lost 5, with 9 bases in between. The V gene's germline CDR1 is ENHRY and CDR2 SYGVKD.

For the CDR3, the DNA is TGTGCCAGCAAGTTCCGGGACACTGAAGCTTTCTTT. This sequence encodes CASKFRDTEAFF. The gene calls are TRBV12-3 or TRBV12-4 and TRBJ1-1, with no clear D. Trimming shortened V by 7 bases and J by 3 bases, and 9 bases separated the two germline ends. The CDR3 runs 12 residues.

The rearrangement uses TRBV29-1 and TRBJ1-2; TRBD1 matches at 7 bases. This CDR3 spans 18 amino acids. The germline V gene has CDR1 SQVTM and CDR2 ANQGSEA. Trimming took 0 bases from V and 3 from J; bases not matched to a gene: 16. The CDR3 DNA reads TGCAGCGTTGAAGACACCATGGGGGACAGCGACCTCCACTATGGCTACACCTTC. The encoded protein is CSVEDTMGDSDLHYGYTF.

This clone appeared once. V gene TRBV7-3 combines with J gene TRBJ2-3, with TRBD2 as a possible D gene (6 bases). The CDR3 sequence is 15 residues long. Trimming cost V 2 bases and J 1 base, with 10 bases left between them. Germline loops: CDR1 SGHTA, CDR2 FQGTGA. The chain's CDR3 is CASSLLPGGTDTQYF. In DNA, the CDR3 is TGTGCCAGCAGCTTACTGCCGGGGGGCACAGATACGCAGTATTTT.

The rearrangement joins TRBV12-3 or TRBV12-4 to TRBJ1-4; no firm D call. The CDR3 has 13 residues. V lost 0 bases, J lost 8 bases, and 7 bases lay in between. The CDR3 sequence: CASSLAPTEKLFF. The CDR3, as DNA: TGTGCCAGCAGTTTAGCGCCAACCGAAAAACTGTTTTTT.

The chain combines TRBV5-1 with TRBJ2-7; D not resolved. Germline V gene data show CDR1 as SGHRS and CDR2 as YFSETQ. This CDR3 comprises 14 residues. The ends were cut back, 0 bases at V and 5 bases at J, with 12 bases in the middle. The CDR3 sequence is CASSLEGSSDEQYF. CDR3 coding DNA: TGCGCCAGCAGCTTGGAAGGGTCCTCAGACGAGCAGTACTTC.

The V and J genes are TRBV28 and TRBJ1-3, with 8 bases that match TRBD1. V was pared by 11 bases and J by 2 bases, with 5 bases of the junction left unmatched. The CDR3 covers 13 residues. The germline V gene has CDR1 MDHEN and CDR2 SYDVKM. The CDR3 bases are TGTGCCGTCGGCAGGGGGCCTGGAAACACCATATATTTT. As protein: CAVGRGPGNTIYF.

This clone has just one count. This chain uses TRBV30 with TRBJ2-5, with 7 nucleotides matching TRBD2. This CDR3 is 18 amino acids long. Trimming took 2 bases from V and 2 from J; bases not matched to a gene: 17. The germline V gene encodes CDR1 GTSNPN and CDR2 SVGIG (reference sequence). Written as DNA, the CDR3 is TGTGCCTGGAGTAACGACCCCCGGGCTAGCGGTTGGCAAGAGACCCAGTACTTC. Its protein is CAWSNDPRASGWQETQYF.

The V gene is TRBV6-5, the J gene TRBJ1-6, with D possibly TRBD1 on 6 matching bases. With 8 bases removed from V and 8 bases from J, the gap between germline ends came to 13 bases. The CDR3 is 13 residues long. CDR1 is MNHEY, CDR2 SVGAGI, per germline. The CDR3 DNA reads TGTGCCAGCGGGGGCAGTTTGGATTCACCCCTCCACTTT. Translating it yields CASGGSLDSPLHF.

V gene TRBV7-9 combines with J gene TRBJ1-6; D remains ambiguous. CDR1 and CDR2 from the germline V gene are SEHNR and FQNEAQ (reference sequence). V dropped 7 bases and J dropped 7 bases, with 5 bases sitting between them. CDR3 length: 11 residues. The DNA of the CDR3 is TGTGCCAGCAAGCGGAATTCACCCCTCCACTTT. It yields the protein CASKRNSPLHF.